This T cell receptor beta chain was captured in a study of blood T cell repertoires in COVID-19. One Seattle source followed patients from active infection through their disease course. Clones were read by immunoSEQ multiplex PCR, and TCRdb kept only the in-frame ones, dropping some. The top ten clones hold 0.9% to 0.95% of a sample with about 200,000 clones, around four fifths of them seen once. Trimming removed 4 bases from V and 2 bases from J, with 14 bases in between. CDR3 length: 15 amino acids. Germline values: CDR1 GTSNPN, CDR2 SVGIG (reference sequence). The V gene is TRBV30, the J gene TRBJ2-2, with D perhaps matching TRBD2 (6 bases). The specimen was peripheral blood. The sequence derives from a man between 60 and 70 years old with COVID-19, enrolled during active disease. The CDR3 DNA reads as TGTGCCTGGACCCGAGGAGGGGTCAACACCGGGGAGCTGTTTTTT. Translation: CAWTRGGVNTGELFF.